The 11 T cell receptor beta chains presented below share a single source sample, sequenced in a study of blood T cell repertoires in COVID-19. Only in-frame clones appear in the TCRdb table, and some are missing; sequencing was by immunoSEQ multiplex PCR. The repertoire holds 400,000 to 450,000 clones, with about 88% as singletons. Sequences were obtained from peripheral blood. The receptors originated from a middle-aged woman with COVID-19, enrolled during active disease.

This clone appeared once. V and J are TRBV3-1 (or the pseudogene TRBV3-2) and TRBJ1-4; the D gene is possibly TRBD1 (5 bases). CDR1 is LGHDT and CDR2 is YNNKEL in the germline V gene (reference sequence). V was pared by 2 bases and J by 8 bases, with 15 bases between. The CDR3 consists of 15 residues. In DNA, the CDR3 is TGTGCCAGCAGCCAATTCGGCGGTTGGGGCGAAAAACTGTTTTTT. It encodes CASSQFGGWGEKLFF.

V usage is TRBV5-6 and J usage is TRBJ1-1, with TRBD1 identical over 7 bases. After removal of 4 bases from V and 3 bases from J, the junction contained 9 bases not matched to a gene. Looked up from germline, CDR1 is SGHDT and CDR2 is YYEEEE. This CDR3 spans 15 amino acids. The CDR3 spells CASSPPGGGDTEAFF. For the CDR3, the DNA is TGTGCCAGCAGCCCCCCAGGGGGAGGTGACACTGAAGCTTTCTTT.

The chain has TRBV7-2 and TRBJ1-6, with D perhaps matching TRBD1 (6 bases). The germline V and J ends were trimmed by 1 base and 9 bases, with 13 bases remaining between them. The length of the CDR3 is 15 residues. Germline V gives CDR1 SGHTA, CDR2 FQGNSA. DNA for the CDR3: TGTGCCAGCAGCTTAGAGGGGGTCGCGGCTTCACCCCTCCACTTT. Its translation is CASSLEGVAASPLHF.

The chain uses TRBV28 and TRBJ1-2, with 8 bases identical to TRBD1. The J segment lost 8 bases and the V segment lost 8 bases, leaving 16 bases of the junction unmatched. The length of the CDR3 is 15 residues. CDR1 is MDHEN, CDR2 SYDVKM, per germline. The DNA for the CDR3 is TGTGCCAGCTCCGAACCGGGACAGGTTGGTCGGGGCTACACCTTC. Translating it yields CASSEPGQVGRGYTF.

The chain is built from TRBV7-9 and TRBJ1-2, with 7 bases lining up with TRBD1. The CDR3 loop spans 16 amino acids. J gave up 4 bases and V 5 bases, and 13 bases lay outside the gene matches. CDR1 SEHNR and CDR2 FQNEAQ come from the germline V gene (reference sequence). The CDR3 region is CASSPDPDRASYGYTF. Written as DNA, the CDR3 is TGTGCCAGCAGCCCGGACCCCGACAGGGCTTCCTATGGCTACACCTTC.

The CDR3 reads CASNGTSLNSPLHF. The CDR3 nucleotides are TGCGCCAGCAACGGGACTTCGCTTAATTCACCCCTCCACTTT. The V gene is TRBV10-2, the J gene TRBJ1-6; D perhaps matches TRBD1 (5 bases). The V gene's germline CDR1 is WSHSY and CDR2 SAAADI. Trimming shortened V by 7 bases and J by 6 bases, and 13 bases separated the two germline ends. This CDR3 has 14 residues.

The chain carries TRBV5-6 and TRBJ1-6, with TRBD1 as a possible D gene (5 bases). CDR1 and CDR2 from the germline V gene are SGHDT and YYEEEE. The CDR3 is made up of 16 amino acids. V was clipped by 0 bases and J by 7 bases, with 14 bases between them. DNA for the CDR3: TGTGCCAGCAGCTTGGAGGGGTCAGGGAGGAATTCACCCCTCCACTTT. It is translated as CASSLEGSGRNSPLHF.

The J gene is TRBJ2-3, the V gene TRBV5-4; the match to TRBD2 covers 12 bases. V shed 4 bases and J 3 bases; nucleotides not matched to a gene: 3. The V gene's germline CDR1 is SGHNT and CDR2 YYREEE (reference sequence). The CDR3 sequence is 15 residues long. The CDR3 DNA sequence: TGTGCCAGCAGCCTCGGACTAGCGGGAACAGATACGCAGTATTTT. Residues: CASSLGLAGTDTQYF.

The CDR3 DNA is TGTGCCAGCAGCCGTATCAGTCCGGAAAAACTGTTTTTT. This gives the protein CASSRISPEKLFF. V is TRBV5-5 and J is TRBJ1-4, with D uncertain. The germline V gene encodes CDR1 SGHKS and CDR2 YYEKEE (reference sequence). The CDR3 loop spans 13 amino acids. Trimming stripped 4 bases from V and 8 bases from J, with 12 bases between.

This chain links TRBV19 with TRBJ2-1; 7 nucleotides align to TRBD2. The CDR3 is made up of 16 amino acids. From germline, CDR1 is LNHDA and CDR2 SQIVND (reference sequence). V shed 3 bases and J 2 bases; nucleotides not matched to a gene: 7. CDR3 loop: CASSIPSGATYNEQFF. CDR3 bases: TGTGCCAGTAGTATCCCCAGCGGGGCAACCTACAATGAGCAGTTCTTC.

The chain couples TRBV27 to TRBJ1-2; 7 nucleotides line up with TRBD1. V dropped 6 bases and J dropped 4; count of bases not matched to a gene: 8. The germline V gene has CDR1 MNHEY and CDR2 SMNVEV (reference sequence). This CDR3 region has 14 residues. CDR3 region: CASRRNRGLYGYTF. The CDR3, as DNA: TGTGCCAGCAGACGCAACAGGGGACTCTATGGCTACACCTTC.